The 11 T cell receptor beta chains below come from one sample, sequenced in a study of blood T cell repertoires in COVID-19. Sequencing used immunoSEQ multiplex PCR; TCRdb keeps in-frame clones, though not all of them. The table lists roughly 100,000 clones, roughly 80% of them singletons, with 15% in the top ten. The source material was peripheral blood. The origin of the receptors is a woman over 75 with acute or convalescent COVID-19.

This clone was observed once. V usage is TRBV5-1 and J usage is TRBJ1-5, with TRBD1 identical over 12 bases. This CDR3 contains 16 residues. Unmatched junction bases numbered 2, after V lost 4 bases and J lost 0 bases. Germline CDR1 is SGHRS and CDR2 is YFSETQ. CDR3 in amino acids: CASSPGQGASNQPQHF. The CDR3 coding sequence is TGCGCCAGCAGCCCGGGACAGGGGGCTAGCAATCAGCCCCAGCATTTT.

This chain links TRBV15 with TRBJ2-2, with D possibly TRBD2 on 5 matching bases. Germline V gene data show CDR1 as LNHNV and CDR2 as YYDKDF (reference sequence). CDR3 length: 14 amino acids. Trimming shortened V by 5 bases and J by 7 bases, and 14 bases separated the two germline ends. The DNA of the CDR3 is TGTGCCACCAGCCTTAATACGGGATTCGGGGAGCTGTTTTTT. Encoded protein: CATSLNTGFGELFF.

CDR3 loop: CASSLALSGNTIYF. In DNA, the CDR3 is TGTGCCAGCAGCTTGGCTCTGTCTGGAAACACCATATATTTT. The rearrangement links TRBV5-5 to TRBJ1-3; D is undetermined. Trimming removed 0 bases from V and 1 base from J, with 5 bases in between. The CDR3 has 14 residues. Germline lookup yields CDR1 SGHKS and CDR2 YYEKEE (reference sequence). The variable domain in full, completed from reference TRBV5-5 and TRBJ1-3, reads DAGVTQSPTHLIKTRGQQVTLRCSPISGHKSVSWYQQVLGQGPQFIFQYYEKEERGRGNFPDRFSARQFPNYSSELNVNALLLGDSALYLCASSLALSGNTIYFGEGSWLTVV.

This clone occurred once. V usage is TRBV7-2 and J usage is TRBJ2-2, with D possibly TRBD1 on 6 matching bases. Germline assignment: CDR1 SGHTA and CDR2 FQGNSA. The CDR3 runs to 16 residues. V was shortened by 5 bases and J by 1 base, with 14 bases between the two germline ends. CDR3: CASSRSVRGNTGELFF. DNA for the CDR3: TGTGCCAGCAGCCGCAGTGTCAGGGGGAACACCGGGGAGCTGTTTTTT.

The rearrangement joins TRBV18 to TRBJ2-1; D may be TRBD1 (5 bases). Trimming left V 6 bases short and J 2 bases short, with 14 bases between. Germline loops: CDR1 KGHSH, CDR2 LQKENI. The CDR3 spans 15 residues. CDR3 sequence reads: CASSPSEQAYNEQFF. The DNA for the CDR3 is TGTGCCAGCTCTCCGTCGGAACAGGCCTACAATGAGCAGTTCTTC.

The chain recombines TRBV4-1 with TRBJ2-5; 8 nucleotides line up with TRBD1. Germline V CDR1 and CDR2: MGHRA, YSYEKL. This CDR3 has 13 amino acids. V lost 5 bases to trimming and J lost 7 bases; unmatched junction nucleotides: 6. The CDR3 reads CASSLGQGGTQYF. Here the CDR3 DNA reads TGCGCCAGCAGCTTAGGACAGGGAGGGACCCAGTACTTC.

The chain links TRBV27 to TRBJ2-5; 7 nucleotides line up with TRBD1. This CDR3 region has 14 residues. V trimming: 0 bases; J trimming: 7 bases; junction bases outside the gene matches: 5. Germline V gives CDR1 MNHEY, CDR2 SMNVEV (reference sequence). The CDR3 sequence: CASSLSQGVRTQYF. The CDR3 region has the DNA TGTGCCAGCAGTTTATCCCAGGGGGTAAGGACCCAGTACTTC.

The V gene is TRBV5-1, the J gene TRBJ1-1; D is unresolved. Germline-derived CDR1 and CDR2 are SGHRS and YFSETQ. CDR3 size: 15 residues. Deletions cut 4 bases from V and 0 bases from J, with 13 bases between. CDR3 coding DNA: TGCGCCAGCAGCCTAGGATCCGGTCTGAACACTGAAGCTTTCTTT. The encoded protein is CASSLGSGLNTEAFF.

CDR3 protein: CASSPLAGGSVEQFF. In nucleotides, the CDR3 is TGTGCCAGTAGTCCTCTAGCGGGAGGTTCTGTTGAGCAGTTCTTC. The chain joins TRBV19 to TRBJ2-1; 11 bases fit TRBD2. The CDR3 is 15 amino acids. J was trimmed by 9 bases and V by 5 bases; bases with no gene match: 9. Germline CDR1 reads LNHDA; CDR2 reads SQIVND (reference sequence). Using reference TRBV19 and TRBJ2-1 for the parts outside the CDR3, the full variable domain is DGGITQSPKYLFRKEGQNVTLSCEQNLNHDAMYWYRQDPGQGLRLIYYSQIVNDFQKGDIAEGYSVSREKKESFPLTVTSAQKNPTAFYLCASSPLAGGSVEQFFGPGTRLTVL.

CDR3 residues: CASSQDGGQTNYGYTF. CDR3 nucleotide sequence: TGTGCCAGCAGCCAAGACGGGGGACAGACTAACTATGGCTACACCTTC. This sequence joins TRBV4-2 and TRBJ1-2; 7 nucleotides align to TRBD1. From germline, CDR1 is LGHNA and CDR2 YNFKEQ. V lost 0 bases and J lost 0; bases outside the gene matches: 4. The CDR3 loop spans 16 amino acids.

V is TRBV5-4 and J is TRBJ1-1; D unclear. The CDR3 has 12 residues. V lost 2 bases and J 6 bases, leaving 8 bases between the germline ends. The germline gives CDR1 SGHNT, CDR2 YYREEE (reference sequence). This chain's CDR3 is CASSFDWAEAFF. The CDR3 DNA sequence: TGTGCCAGCAGCTTTGACTGGGCTGAAGCTTTCTTT.